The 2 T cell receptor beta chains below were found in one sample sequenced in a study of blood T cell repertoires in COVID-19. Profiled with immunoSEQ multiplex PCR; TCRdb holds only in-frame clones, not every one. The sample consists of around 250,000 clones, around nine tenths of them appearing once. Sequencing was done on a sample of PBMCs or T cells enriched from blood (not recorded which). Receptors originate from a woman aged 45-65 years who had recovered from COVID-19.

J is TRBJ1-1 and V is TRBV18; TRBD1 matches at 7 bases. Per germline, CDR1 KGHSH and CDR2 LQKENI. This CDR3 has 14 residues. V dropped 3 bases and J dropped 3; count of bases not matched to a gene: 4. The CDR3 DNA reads TGTGCCAGCTCACCCCTCGACAGGGACACTGAAGCTTTCTTT. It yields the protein CASSPLDRDTEAFF.

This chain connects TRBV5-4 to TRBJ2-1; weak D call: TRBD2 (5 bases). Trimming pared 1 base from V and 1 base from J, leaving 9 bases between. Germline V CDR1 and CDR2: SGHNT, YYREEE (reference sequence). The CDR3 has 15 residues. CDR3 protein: CASSLRELSYNEQFF. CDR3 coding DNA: TGTGCCAGCAGCTTGCGGGAACTTTCCTACAATGAGCAGTTCTTC. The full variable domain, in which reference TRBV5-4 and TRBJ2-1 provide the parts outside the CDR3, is ETGVTQSPTHLIKTRGQQVTLRCSSQSGHNTVSWYQQALGQGPQFIFQYYREEENGRGNFPPRFSGLQFPNYSSELNVNALELDDSALYLCASSLRELSYNEQFFGPGTRLTVL.